Shown below are 21 T cell receptor beta chains from a single sample sequenced in a study of neoadjuvant anti-PD-1 for oral cavity cancer. Produced via immunoSEQ multiplex PCR; TCRdb's table is partial and in-frame only. The repertoire holds over 10,000 clones, with over 50% as singletons. Sequencing used PBMCs, obtained before nivolumab (anti-PD-1) treatment. These receptors were taken from a person between 40 and 85 years old with oral cavity squamous cell carcinoma.

V gene TRBV6-1 combines with J gene TRBJ2-2, with TRBD2 matching over 11 bases. This CDR3 has 16 residues. Germline CDR1 and CDR2: MNHNS and SASEGT. The V gene end was trimmed by 2 bases and the J gene end by 2 bases; junction bases not matched to a gene: 1. CDR3 sequence (DNA): TGTGCCAGCAGTGAACTAGCGGGAGGAAACACCGGGGAGCTGTTTTTT. Its protein is CASSELAGGNTGELFF.

There are a few counts of this clone. CDR3 loop: CASRQGLGRYEQYF. DNA of the CDR3: TGTGCCAGCCGACAGGGTTTAGGTCGGTACGAGCAGTACTTC. The chain uses TRBV2 and TRBJ2-7; TRBD1 matches at 7 bases. The ends lost 8 bases at V and 4 bases at J; junction bases unmatched: 11. The CDR3 has 14 residues. Germline CDR1 SNHLY, CDR2 FYNNEI.

The chain's CDR3 is CASARGSGAFF. DNA for the CDR3: TGTGCCAGCGCCCGGGGATCCGGGGCTTTCTTT. V gene TRBV6-5 combines with J gene TRBJ1-1; D gene unclear. CDR3 length equals 11 residues. The ends were cut back, 8 bases at V and 11 bases at J, with 15 bases in the middle. Germline V gene lookup returns CDR1 MNHEY and CDR2 SVGAGI.

This chain uses TRBV9 with TRBJ2-3, with D possibly TRBD2 on 6 matching bases. The CDR3 has 13 amino acids. Trimming removed 4 bases from V and 6 bases from J, with 12 bases in between. Germline V CDR1 and CDR2: SGDLS, YYNGEE. CDR3 amino acids: CASSPKEGDTQYF. CDR3 DNA: TGTGCCAGCAGCCCGAAGGAGGGGGATACGCAGTATTTT. Complete variable domain (other parts from reference TRBV9 and TRBJ2-3): DSGVTQTPKHLITATGQRVTLRCSPRSGDLSVYWYQQSLDQGLQFLIQYYNGEERAKGNILERFSAQQFPDLHSELNLSSLELGDSALYFCASSPKEGDTQYFGPGTRLTVL.

The chain uses TRBV11-2 and TRBJ1-5; 7 positions agree with TRBD1. The CDR3 has 16 amino acids. Losses at the gene ends were 0 bases for V and 0 bases for J; bases not matched to a gene: 2. Per the germline V gene, CDR1 is SGHAT and CDR2 is FQNNGV. The CDR3 loop reads CASSLDWTGSNQPQHF. The DNA of the CDR3 is TGTGCCAGCAGCTTAGATTGGACAGGTAGCAATCAGCCCCAGCATTTT.

The chain recombines TRBV10-2 with TRBJ2-7, with D possibly matching TRBD1 (5 bases). The germline V gene encodes CDR1 WSHSY and CDR2 SAAADI. V shed 6 bases and J shed 3 bases, with 18 bases lying between them. The CDR3 loop spans 15 amino acids. For the CDR3, the DNA is TGCGCCAGCAGGGGGCAGAAGGGATCAAGCTACGAGCAGTACTTC. As protein: CASRGQKGSSYEQYF.

The chain combines TRBV7-8 with TRBJ2-5, with 7 bases identical to TRBD2. CDR1 SGHVS and CDR2 FQNEAQ come from the germline V gene. The length of the CDR3 is 18 residues. The junction had 19 bases not matched to a gene; V was cut back by 4 bases and J by 5 bases. CDR3 sequence: CASSYHGLGREPSETQYF. The CDR3 coding sequence is TGTGCCAGCAGCTACCACGGACTAGGTCGGGAGCCGTCCGAGACCCAGTACTTC. The full variable domain, with the rest looked up from reference TRBV7-8 and TRBJ2-5, is GAGVSQSPRYKVAKRGQDVALRCDPISGHVSLFWYQQALGQGPEFLTYFQNEAQLDKSGLPSDRFFAERPEGSVSTLKIQRTQQEDSAVYLCASSYHGLGREPSETQYFGPGTRLLVL.

This clone was seen more than once but under ten times. J is TRBJ1-6 and V is TRBV6-1; no clear D gene. The CDR3 has 15 residues. Trimming pared 4 bases from V and 4 bases from J, leaving 11 bases between. Germline-derived CDR1 and CDR2 are MNHNS and SASEGT. CDR3 sequence reads: CASSVVVPYNSPLHF. The DNA for the CDR3 is TGTGCCAGCAGTGTGGTGGTGCCTTATAATTCACCCCTCCACTTT.

The genes are TRBV28 and TRBJ1-1, with unresolved D. Germline V CDR1 and CDR2: MDHEN, SYDVKM. There are 16 residues in the CDR3. V lost 3 bases, J lost 1 base, and 15 bases lay in between. This chain's CDR3 is CASSFRGFDANTEAFF. In DNA form, the CDR3 reads TGTGCCAGCAGTTTTCGGGGTTTTGACGCGAACACTGAAGCTTTCTTT.

The chain recombines TRBV5-5 with TRBJ2-5; TRBD1 matches 7 bases. Germline lookup yields CDR1 SGHKS and CDR2 YYEKEE (reference sequence). V lost 2 bases to trimming and J lost 5 bases; unmatched junction nucleotides: 12. The CDR3 runs 16 residues. Here the CDR3 reads CASSFLGGREGETQYF. The CDR3 nucleotides read TGTGCCAGCAGCTTTCTAGGGGGCAGGGAAGGGGAGACCCAGTACTTC.

This clone was seen more than once but under ten times. The V and J genes are TRBV19 and TRBJ1-2; 8 nucleotides match TRBD1. The CDR3 spans 14 residues. With V trimmed by 4 bases and J by 6 bases, 7 bases remained unmatched. The germline V gene encodes CDR1 LNHDA and CDR2 SQIVND (reference sequence). The CDR3 DNA reads TGTGCCAGTAGTACGGACAGGGACTCTGATGGCTACACCTTC. Its protein product is CASSTDRDSDGYTF.

The V gene is TRBV5-5, the J gene TRBJ1-6, with no clear D. The CDR3 has 17 amino acids. V was trimmed by 4 bases and J by 1 base, leaving 15 bases between them. The germline V gene encodes CDR1 SGHKS and CDR2 YYEKEE (reference sequence). CDR3: CASSPSALRSYNSPLHF. The DNA of the CDR3 is TGTGCCAGCAGCCCTTCGGCCCTTAGGTCCTATAATTCACCCCTCCACTTT.

The rearrangement uses TRBV25-1 and TRBJ2-1; TRBD2 agrees at 11 bases. Germline V gene sequence: CDR1 MGHDK, CDR2 SYGVNS. Losses at the gene ends were 4 bases for V and 9 bases for J; bases not matched to a gene: 11. The CDR3 sequence is 16 residues long. DNA for the CDR3: TGTGCCAGCAGTGTGATAGCGGGAGGGCCCGGGGGTGAGCAGTTCTTC. This translates into CASSVIAGGPGGEQFF.

J is TRBJ1-5 and V is TRBV6-1; 8 nucleotides align to TRBD1. V trimming: 3 bases; J trimming: 2 bases; junction bases outside the gene matches: 3. There are 15 residues in the CDR3. The germline V gene has CDR1 MNHNS and CDR2 SASEGT. The CDR3 protein is CASSDPGGGNQPQHF. The DNA for the CDR3 is TGTGCCAGCAGTGACCCAGGGGGCGGCAATCAGCCCCAGCATTTT.

The V and J genes are TRBV15 and TRBJ1-1, with a possible D match to TRBD1 (6 bases). The CDR3 totals 13 residues. V lost 5 bases to trimming and J lost 3 bases, with 10 bases between them. CDR1 is LNHNV and CDR2 is YYDKDF in the germline V gene (reference sequence). The CDR3 protein is CATSSRTDTEAFF. The CDR3 DNA is TGTGCCACCAGCTCCCGGACAGACACTGAAGCTTTCTTT.

The chain employs TRBV5-1 and TRBJ2-1; D unclear. CDR3 length: 14 amino acids. Germline assignment: CDR1 SGHRS and CDR2 YFSETQ. The V end lost 2 bases, the J end lost 0 bases, and 6 bases lay between the germline ends. Here the CDR3 reads CASSLTSSYNEQFF. CDR3 DNA: TGCGCCAGCAGCTTAACCAGCTCCTACAATGAGCAGTTCTTC.

There are a few counts of this clone. V is TRBV4-1 and J is TRBJ1-2; 7 nucleotides match TRBD1. With 1 base clipped from V and 6 bases from J, the junction kept 14 bases outside the gene matches. CDR1 and CDR2 from the germline V gene are MGHRA and YSYEKL. The CDR3 is 17 amino acids. The CDR3: CASSQVVGLGQSDGYTF. The CDR3 DNA is TGCGCCAGCAGCCAAGTGGTGGGCTTGGGACAGTCTGATGGCTACACCTTC.

The J gene is TRBJ1-5, the V gene TRBV10-3; TRBD1 might be the D (5 bases). V was clipped by 3 bases and J by 4 bases, with 10 bases between them. Germline CDR1 is ENHRY and CDR2 is SYGVKD. The CDR3 sequence is 14 residues long. In DNA, the CDR3 is TGTGCCATCAGTGATGGAGGGGTTAATCAGCCCCAGCATTTT. Translating it yields CAISDGGVNQPQHF.

The CDR3: CASSLAASTPYGYTF. As DNA, the CDR3 is TGTGCCAGCAGCTTAGCCGCCTCCACCCCCTATGGCTACACCTTC. The chain employs TRBV7-9 and TRBJ1-2; D call uncertain. CDR3 length: 15 amino acids. Per germline, CDR1 SEHNR and CDR2 FQNEAQ (reference sequence). V lost 0 bases and J lost 4, with 12 bases in between.

This chain uses TRBV27 with TRBJ1-4; 8 bases are shared with TRBD1. Looked up from germline, CDR1 is MNHEY and CDR2 is SMNVEV (reference sequence). The V gene end was trimmed by 6 bases and the J gene end by 8 bases; junction bases not matched to a gene: 14. CDR3 size: 16 residues. DNA for the CDR3: TGTGCCAGCAGCCATGTACGACAGGGGACGGGGGAAAAACTGTTTTTT. This translates into CASSHVRQGTGEKLFF. The full variable domain, with the rest looked up from reference TRBV27 and TRBJ1-4, is EAQVTQNPRYLITVTGKKLTVTCSQNMNHEYMSWYRQDPGLGLRQIYYSMNVEVTDKGDVPEGYKVSRKEKRNFPLILESPSPNQTSLYFCASSHVRQGTGEKLFFGSGTQLSVL.

The J gene is TRBJ2-7, the V gene TRBV13, with D unresolved. From germline, CDR1 is PRHDT and CDR2 FYEKMQ (reference sequence). The CDR3 is 12 amino acids. V was shortened by 6 bases and J by 0 bases, with 6 bases between the two germline ends. The CDR3 bases are TGTGCCAGCAGGGGCCCCTCCTACGAGCAGTACTTC. This codes for CASRGPSYEQYF.